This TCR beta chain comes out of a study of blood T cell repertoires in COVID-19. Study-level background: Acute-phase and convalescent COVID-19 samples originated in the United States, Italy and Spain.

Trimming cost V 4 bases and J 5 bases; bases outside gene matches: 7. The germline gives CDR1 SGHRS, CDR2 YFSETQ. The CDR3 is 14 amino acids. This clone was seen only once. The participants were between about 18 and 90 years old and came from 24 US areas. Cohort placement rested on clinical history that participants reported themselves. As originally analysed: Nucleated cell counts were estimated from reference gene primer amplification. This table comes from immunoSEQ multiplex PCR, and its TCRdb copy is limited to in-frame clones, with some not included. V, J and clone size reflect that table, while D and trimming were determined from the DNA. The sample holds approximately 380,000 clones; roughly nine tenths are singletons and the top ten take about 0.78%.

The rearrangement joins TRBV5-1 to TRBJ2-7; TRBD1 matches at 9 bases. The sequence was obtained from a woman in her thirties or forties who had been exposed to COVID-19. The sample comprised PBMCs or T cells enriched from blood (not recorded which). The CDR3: CASSAGTGPHEQYF. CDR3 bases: TGCGCCAGCAGCGCCGGGACAGGGCCCCACGAGCAGTACTTC.